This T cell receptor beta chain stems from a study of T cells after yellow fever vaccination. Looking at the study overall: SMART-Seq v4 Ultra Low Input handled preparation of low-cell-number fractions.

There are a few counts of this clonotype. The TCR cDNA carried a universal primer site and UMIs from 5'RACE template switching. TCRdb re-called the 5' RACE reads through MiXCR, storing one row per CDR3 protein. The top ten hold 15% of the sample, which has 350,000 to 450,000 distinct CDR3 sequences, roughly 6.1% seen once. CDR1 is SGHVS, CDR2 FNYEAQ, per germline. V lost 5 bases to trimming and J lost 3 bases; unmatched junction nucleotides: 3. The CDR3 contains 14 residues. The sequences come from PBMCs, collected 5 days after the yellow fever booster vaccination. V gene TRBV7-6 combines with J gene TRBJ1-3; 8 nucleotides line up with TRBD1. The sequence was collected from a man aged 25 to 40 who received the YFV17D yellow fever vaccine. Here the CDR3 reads CASSPGGFGNTIYF. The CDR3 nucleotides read TGTGCCAGCAGCCCAGGGGGCTTTGGAAACACCATATATTTT. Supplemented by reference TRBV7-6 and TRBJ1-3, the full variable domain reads GAGVSQSPRYKVTKRGQDVALRCDPISGHVSLYWYRQALGQGPEFLTYFNYEAQQDKSGLPNDRFSAERPEGSISTLTIQRTEQRDSAMYRCASSPGGFGNTIYFGEGSWLTVV.